This T cell receptor (beta chain) was profiled in a study of blood T cells in healthy people across ages. Next came a second PCR, run for about 7 to 12 cycles, which used a sample-barcoded 5' primer along with a J-beta primer mix. Each cDNA molecule, via a template-switch adaptor with 12 random nucleotides, was tagged. From the 5' RACE reads, TCRdb called clonotypes with MiXCR, one entry per CDR3 protein. The sample lists approximately 900,000 distinct CDR3 sequences, roughly 28% occurring once. Germline CDR1 and CDR2: LGHNA and YSLEER. The length of the CDR3 is 15 residues. The V segment lost 2 bases and the J segment 4 bases; nucleotides outside the gene matches: 6. Peripheral blood was drawn, around 9.3 milliliters per donor. PBMCs were isolated at a quantity of at least 7 million per sample. The sample holds a few counts of this clonotype. The same sample was also used in a study of T cells of mothers and their children. That investigation notes: Related mother and child pairs showed slightly greater overlap (not significant) than unrelated pairs did.

The material sequenced was blood. The receptor's source is a middle-aged woman in good health. The chain combines TRBV4-3 with TRBJ1-2; 8 positions match TRBD1. CDR3 sequence: CASSQPRQGFYGYTF. The CDR3 coding sequence is TGCGCCAGCAGCCAACCGCGACAGGGGTTCTATGGCTACACCTTC.